This TCR beta chain appears in the sequencing data of a study of T cells in Graves' hyperthyroidism and ophthalmopathy. For the study at large: Once the initial diagnosis was made, peripheral blood was obtained before any treatment. Study results and limitations: From stable hyperthyroidism, ophthalmopathy was set apart by a 13 V-J model.

Each diagnosis drew on symptoms, thyroxine, TRAb, thyroid ultrasound and orbital computed tomography findings. More than 9.5 ml fresh peripheral blood yielded the PBMCs. The CDR3 regions of TCR beta were amplified from RNA transcripts. The primer set for the first-round RT-PCR of the TCR CDR3 was HTBI. Each CDR3 protein gets one entry after TCRdb re-called the multiplex PCR reads with MiXCR. The table records 400,000 to 450,000 distinct CDR3 sequences, 14% to 15% of them present only once. This clonotype was seen many times. Its antigen is as yet unknown. The CDR3 sequence is 13 residues long. Germline loops: CDR1 DFQATT, CDR2 SNEGSKA (reference sequence). V lost 7 bases and J lost 1, with 14 bases in between.

This receptor was identified in a man between 18 and 35 years old with Graves' ophthalmopathy. The chain couples TRBV20-1 to TRBJ2-7; D possibly corresponds to TRBD2 (6 bases). The source material was blood. The CDR3 loop is CSGGGGISYEQYF. The CDR3 DNA reads TGCAGTGGTGGGGGAGGTATATCCTACGAGCAGTACTTC.